This T cell receptor (beta chain) was obtained from a study of T cell changes during pregnancy in multiple sclerosis. V dropped 7 bases and J dropped 6 bases, with 12 bases sitting between them. The CDR3 runs to 12 residues. Germline-derived CDR1 and CDR2 are LNHDA and SQIVND (reference sequence). Sequencing was performed with immunoSEQ multiplex PCR; in TCRdb, only in-frame clones are kept and a portion is missing. The data contain roughly 46,000 clones, approximately 92% of them singletons. This TCR derives from a female donor with multiple sclerosis, enrolled in a pregnancy study. This sequence joins TRBV19 and TRBJ1-1; a weak D match, TRBD1 (6 bases). The specimen comprised CD8+ T cells from peripheral blood mononuclear cells, sampled after pregnancy. The chain's CDR3 is CASMGGGAEAFF. CDR3 nucleotides: TGTGCCAGTATGGGTGGGGGCGCTGAAGCTTTCTTT. The complete variable domain, with remaining parts taken from reference TRBV19 and TRBJ1-1, reads DGGITQSPKYLFRKEGQNVTLSCEQNLNHDAMYWYRQDPGQGLRLIYYSQIVNDFQKGDIAEGYSVSREKKESFPLTVTSAQKNPTAFYLCASMGGGAEAFFGQGTRLTVV.